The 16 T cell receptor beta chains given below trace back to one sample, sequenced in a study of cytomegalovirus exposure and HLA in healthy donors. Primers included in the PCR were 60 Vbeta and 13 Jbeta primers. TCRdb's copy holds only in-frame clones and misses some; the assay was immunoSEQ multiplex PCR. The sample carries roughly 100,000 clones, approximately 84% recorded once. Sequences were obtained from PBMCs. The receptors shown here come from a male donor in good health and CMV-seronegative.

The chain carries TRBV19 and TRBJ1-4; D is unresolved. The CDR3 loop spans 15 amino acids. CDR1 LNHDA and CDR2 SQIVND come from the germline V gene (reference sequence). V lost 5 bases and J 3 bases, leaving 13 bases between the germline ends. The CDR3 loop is CASSPTWRPNEKLFF. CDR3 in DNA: TGTGCCAGTAGTCCCACCTGGCGGCCTAATGAAAAACTGTTTTTT.

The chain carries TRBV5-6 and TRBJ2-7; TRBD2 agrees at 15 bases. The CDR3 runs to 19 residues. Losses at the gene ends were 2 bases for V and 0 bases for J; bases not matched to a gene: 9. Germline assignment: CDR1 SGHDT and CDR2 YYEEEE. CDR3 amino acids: CASSLEGLAGGRLSYEQYF. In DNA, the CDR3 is TGTGCCAGCAGCTTAGAGGGACTAGCGGGAGGCCGCCTCTCCTACGAGCAGTACTTC.

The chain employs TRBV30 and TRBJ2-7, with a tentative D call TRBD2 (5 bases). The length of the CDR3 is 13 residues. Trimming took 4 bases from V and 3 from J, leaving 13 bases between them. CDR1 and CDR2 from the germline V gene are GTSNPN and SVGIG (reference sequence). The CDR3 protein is CAWTGGGVYEQYF. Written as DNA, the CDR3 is TGTGCCTGGACAGGAGGCGGAGTCTACGAGCAGTACTTC.

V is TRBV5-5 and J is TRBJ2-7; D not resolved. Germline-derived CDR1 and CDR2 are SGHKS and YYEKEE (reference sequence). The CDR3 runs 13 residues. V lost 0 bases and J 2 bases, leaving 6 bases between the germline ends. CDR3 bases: TGTGCCAGCAGCTTGGTCATAGCCTACGAGCAGTACTTC. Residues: CASSLVIAYEQYF.

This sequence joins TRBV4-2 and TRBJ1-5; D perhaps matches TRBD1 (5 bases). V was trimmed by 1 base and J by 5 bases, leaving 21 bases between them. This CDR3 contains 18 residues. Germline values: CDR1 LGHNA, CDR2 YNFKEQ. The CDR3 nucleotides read TGTGCCAGCAGCCAAGTGATTCGCGGGACGCGTAGACATCAGCCCCAGCATTTT. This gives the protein CASSQVIRGTRRHQPQHF.

CDR3 in amino acids: CASSEKAENTEAFF. CDR3 in DNA: TGCGCCAGCAGTGAGAAGGCGGAGAACACTGAAGCTTTCTTT. The J gene is TRBJ1-1, the V gene TRBV10-1; the D is unclear. Trimming pared 2 bases from V and 1 base from J, leaving 8 bases between. Germline values: CDR1 WNHNN, CDR2 SYGVQD (reference sequence). This CDR3 is 14 amino acids long.

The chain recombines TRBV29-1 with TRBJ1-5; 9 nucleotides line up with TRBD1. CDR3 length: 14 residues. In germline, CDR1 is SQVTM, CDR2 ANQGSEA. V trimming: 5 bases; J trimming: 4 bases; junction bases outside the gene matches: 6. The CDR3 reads CSVQLGTGNQPQHF. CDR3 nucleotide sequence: TGCAGCGTTCAGCTCGGGACAGGGAATCAGCCCCAGCATTTT.

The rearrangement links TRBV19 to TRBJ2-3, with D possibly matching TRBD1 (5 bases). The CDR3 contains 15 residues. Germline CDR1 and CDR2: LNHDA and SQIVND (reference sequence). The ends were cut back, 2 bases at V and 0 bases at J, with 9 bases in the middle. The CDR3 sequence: CASSIWGQSTDTQYF. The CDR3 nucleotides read TGTGCCAGTAGTATATGGGGCCAGAGCACAGATACGCAGTATTTT.

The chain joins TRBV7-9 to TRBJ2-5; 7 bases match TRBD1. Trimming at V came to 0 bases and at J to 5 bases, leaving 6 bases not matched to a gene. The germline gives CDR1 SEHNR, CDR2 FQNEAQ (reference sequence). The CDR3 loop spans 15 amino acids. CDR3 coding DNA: TGTGCCAGCAGCTTAGCTTACAGGGGTCGGGAGACCCAGTACTTC. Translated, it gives CASSLAYRGRETQYF.

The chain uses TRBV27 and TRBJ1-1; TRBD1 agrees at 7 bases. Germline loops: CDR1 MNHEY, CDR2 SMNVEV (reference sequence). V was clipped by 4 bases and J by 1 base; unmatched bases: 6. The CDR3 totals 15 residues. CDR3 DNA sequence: TGTGCCAGCAGTTCCCGGACAGGTGGGAACACTGAAGCTTTCTTT. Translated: CASSSRTGGNTEAFF.

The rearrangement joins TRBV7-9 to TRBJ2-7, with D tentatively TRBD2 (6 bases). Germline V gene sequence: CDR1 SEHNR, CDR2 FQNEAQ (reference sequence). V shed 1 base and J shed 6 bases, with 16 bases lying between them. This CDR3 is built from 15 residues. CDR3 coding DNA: TGTGCCAGCAGCTTAGGCCAGGGAGGCCGGCTCGAGCAGTACTTC. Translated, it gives CASSLGQGGRLEQYF.

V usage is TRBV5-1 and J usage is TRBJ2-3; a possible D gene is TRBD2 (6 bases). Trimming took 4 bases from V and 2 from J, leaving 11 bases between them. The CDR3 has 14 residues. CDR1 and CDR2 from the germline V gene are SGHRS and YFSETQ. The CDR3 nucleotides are TGCGCCAGCAGCCTGGGGGACTCCACAGATACGCAGTATTTT. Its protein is CASSLGDSTDTQYF.

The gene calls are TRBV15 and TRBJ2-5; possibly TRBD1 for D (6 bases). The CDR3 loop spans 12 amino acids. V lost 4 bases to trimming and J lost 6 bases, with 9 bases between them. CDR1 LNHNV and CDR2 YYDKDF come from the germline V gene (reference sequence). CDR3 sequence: CATSIGQQTQYF. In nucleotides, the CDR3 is TGTGCCACCAGCATAGGACAGCAGACCCAGTACTTC.

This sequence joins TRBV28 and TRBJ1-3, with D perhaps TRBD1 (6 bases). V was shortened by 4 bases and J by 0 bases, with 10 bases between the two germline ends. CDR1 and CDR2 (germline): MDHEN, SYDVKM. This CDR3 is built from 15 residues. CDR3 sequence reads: CASSSGTNSGNTIYF. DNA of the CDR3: TGTGCCAGCAGTTCCGGGACAAACTCTGGAAACACCATATATTTT.

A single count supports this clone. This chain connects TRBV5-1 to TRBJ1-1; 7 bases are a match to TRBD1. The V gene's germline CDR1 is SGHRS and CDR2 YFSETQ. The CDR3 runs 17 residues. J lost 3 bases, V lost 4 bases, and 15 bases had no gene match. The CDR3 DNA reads TGCGCCAGCAGCGGTGGAAGGCAGGGGGTGGGGGACACTGAAGCTTTCTTT. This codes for CASSGGRQGVGDTEAFF.

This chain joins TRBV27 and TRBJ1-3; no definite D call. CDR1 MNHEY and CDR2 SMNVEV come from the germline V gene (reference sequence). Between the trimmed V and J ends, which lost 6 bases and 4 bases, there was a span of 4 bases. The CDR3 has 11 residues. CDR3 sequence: CASSLGNTIYF. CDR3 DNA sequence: TGTGCCAGCAGCCTCGGAAACACCATATATTTT.